A single sample gave rise to the 5 T cell receptor beta chains below, sequenced in a study of CD8 T cells in ankylosing spondylitis. TCRdb ran MiXCR on the 5' RACE reads and lists one entry per CDR3 protein. This sample has approximately 240,000 distinct CDR3 sequences; more than 20% occur once, and the top ten carry 0.6% to 0.75%. What was sequenced was blood, either unsorted or a sorted T cell fraction (not recorded which). Receptors were obtained from a male donor with ankylosing spondylitis or in good health (not recorded which).

Only a few counts were recorded for this clonotype. CDR3 in amino acids: CASSFAGGRETQYF. Here the CDR3 DNA reads TGTGCCAGCAGTTTTGCGGGGGGCCGTGAGACCCAGTACTTC. The chain uses TRBV12-3 or TRBV12-4 and TRBJ2-5, with 8 bases fitting TRBD2. The junction had 5 bases not matched to a gene; V was cut back by 3 bases and J by 5 bases. The CDR3 totals 14 residues.

This clonotype was seen repeatedly, ten times or more. V and J are TRBV29-1 and TRBJ2-7; D is possibly TRBD1 (5 bases). Germline assignment: CDR1 SQVTM and CDR2 ANQGSEA. V dropped 0 bases and J dropped 4 bases, with 7 bases sitting between them. The CDR3 runs to 12 residues. In DNA, the CDR3 is TGCAGCGTTGAAGAAGGGGCTTACGAGCAGTACTTC. Amino acids: CSVEEGAYEQYF.

This chain connects TRBV5-1 to TRBJ2-5, with D tentatively TRBD1 (5 bases). The CDR3 contains 16 residues. Looked up from germline, CDR1 is SGHRS and CDR2 is YFSETQ. The V end was cut by 2 bases, the J end by 5 bases, with 19 bases between. The CDR3 bases are TGCGCCAGCAGCTTAGGGGTGCAGACACTTCGTGAGACCCAGTACTTC. The encoded protein is CASSLGVQTLRETQYF.

This clonotype appeared once. The chain uses TRBV6-1 and TRBJ2-1; 8 bases fit TRBD2. Germline V lookup: CDR1 MNHNS, CDR2 SASEGT. V dropped 11 bases and J dropped 4; count of bases not matched to a gene: 10. This CDR3 is built from 14 residues. The CDR3: CAGQSGGGYNEQFF. CDR3 DNA: TGTGCCGGCCAGAGCGGCGGGGGGTACAATGAGCAGTTCTTC.

The chain combines TRBV14 with TRBJ2-3, with 7 bases fitting TRBD2. Germline V gene data show CDR1 as SGHDN and CDR2 as FVKESK. CDR3 length: 15 amino acids. V lost 4 bases to trimming and J lost 1 base; unmatched junction nucleotides: 5. The CDR3 sequence is CASSLGTTRTDTQYF. CDR3 DNA: TGTGCCAGCAGCCTAGGGACTACCCGCACAGATACGCAGTATTTT.